A single sample is the source of the 26 T cell receptor beta chains below, sequenced in a study of somatic mutations in cytotoxic T cells in rheumatoid arthritis. Only in-frame clones appear in the TCRdb table, and some are missing; sequencing was by immunoSEQ multiplex PCR. The repertoire has some 15,000 clones, approximately 80% of them found once; the top ten carry around 11%. Sequencing was performed on CD8+ T cells sorted from blood. Source of these receptors: an adult with rheumatoid arthritis.

The chain links TRBV2 to TRBJ1-5; D is unclear. The CDR3 contains 15 residues. V was cut by 1 base and J by 0 bases, with 7 bases left in between. From germline, CDR1 is SNHLY and CDR2 FYNNEI. DNA for the CDR3: TGTGCCAGCAGTGAAGGACATTATAGCAATCAGCCCCAGCATTTT. Encoded protein: CASSEGHYSNQPQHF.

The chain uses TRBV7-8 and TRBJ1-1; D gene unclear. V was shortened by 1 base and J by 4 bases, with 10 bases between the two germline ends. Germline V gives CDR1 SGHVS, CDR2 FQNEAQ. The CDR3 is 14 amino acids. The CDR3 sequence is CASSLGSRLTEAFF. DNA of the CDR3: TGTGCCAGCAGCTTAGGATCGAGGCTCACTGAAGCTTTCTTT.

This clone has a single count. At one end the junction does not follow the germline gene, possibly because of a read error. The rearrangement joins TRBV7-7 to TRBJ2-5; D uncertain. The CDR3 sequence is 15 residues long. CDR1 and CDR2 from the germline V gene are SSHAT and FNYEAQ (reference sequence). The CDR3 reads CASSLRVSNQETQYF. The DNA of the CDR3 is TGTGCTAGCAGCTTACGGGTCTCAAACCAAGAGACCCAGTACTTC.

The genes are TRBV28 and TRBJ2-2; D is perhaps TRBD1 or TRBD2 (5 bases each). The CDR3 consists of 14 residues. Germline CDR1 is MDHEN and CDR2 is SYDVKM. V was cut by 6 bases and J by 8 bases, with 16 bases left in between. CDR3 in DNA: TGTGCCAGCAGGGGGACGTTAAAGGCGGGGGAGCTGTTTTTT. It yields the protein CASRGTLKAGELFF.

This clone is medium-sized (0.01 to 0.1%) in the sample. V usage is TRBV6-4 and J usage is TRBJ1-5; D is unresolved. Trimming took 6 bases from V and 0 from J, leaving 6 bases between them. CDR3 length: 13 amino acids. From germline, CDR1 is MRHNA and CDR2 SNTAGT. CDR3 region: CASSPDSNQPQHF. In DNA form, the CDR3 reads TGTGCCAGCAGCCCAGATAGCAATCAGCCCCAGCATTTT.

V gene TRBV5-3 combines with J gene TRBJ2-3; D tentatively fits TRBD1 or TRBD2 (5 bases each). TRBV5-3 is sorted into the ORF group, with uncertain function. With 4 bases removed from V and 4 bases from J, the gap between germline ends came to 16 bases. This CDR3 has 15 residues. The CDR3 DNA reads as TGTGCCAGAAGCCCTGAGAGGGGTCCTCCAGATACGCAGTATTTT. This sequence encodes CARSPERGPPDTQYF.

The genes are TRBV9 and TRBJ2-1; 8 bases are shared with TRBD1. Germline V gene data show CDR1 as SGDLS and CDR2 as YYNGEE. The CDR3 runs to 17 residues. The junction had 13 bases not matched to a gene; V was cut back by 0 bases and J by 8 bases. The CDR3 loop reads CASSVAGGEVADHEQFF. The CDR3 DNA reads as TGTGCCAGCAGCGTAGCAGGGGGCGAGGTGGCGGACCATGAGCAGTTCTTC.

V and J are TRBV19 and TRBJ2-3; 8 bases line up with TRBD1. J was trimmed by 3 bases and V by 9 bases; bases with no gene match: 8. The length of the CDR3 is 14 residues. Germline V lookup: CDR1 LNHDA, CDR2 SQIVND (reference sequence). CDR3 region: CASRDRGATDTQYF. The CDR3 DNA follows: TGTGCCAGCAGAGACAGGGGAGCGACAGATACGCAGTATTTT.

This clone has just a few counts. DNA for the CDR3: TGTGCCAGCAGTTTCATCTTGGGACAGGGAACTAATGAAAAACTGTTTTTT. Translating it yields CASSFILGQGTNEKLFF. This rearrangement joins TRBV27 to TRBJ1-4; TRBD1 aligns across 9 bases. The CDR3 is 17 residues long. The germline V gene encodes CDR1 MNHEY and CDR2 SMNVEV (reference sequence). Trimming took 3 bases from V and 1 from J; bases not matched to a gene: 6.

The chain is built from TRBV1 and TRBJ2-1; the D call TRBD2 from the table was never checked on the DNA. TRBV1 is given as a pseudogene. The CDR3 covers 17 residues. CDR3 sequence: CTSSQSPSGGAFDEQFF. Written as DNA, the CDR3 is TGCACCAGCAGCCAGTCGCCTAGCGGGGGGGCCTTCGATGAGCAGTTCTTC.

This clone has just one count. A far larger clone lies a single base away; this is likely a read error. V gene TRBV6-4 combines with J gene TRBJ2-3, with D possibly being TRBD2 (6 bases). Trimming took 2 bases from V and 2 from J, leaving 11 bases between them. The germline gives CDR1 MRHNA, CDR2 SNTAGT. The length of the CDR3 is 15 residues. DNA for the CDR3: TGTGCCAGCAGTGACGCTGCGGGGAACACAGATACGCAGTATTTT. Protein product: CASSDAAGNTDTQYF.

The V and J genes are TRBV5-1 and TRBJ2-2; D may correspond to TRBD1 or TRBD2 (6 bases each). This CDR3 is 16 amino acids long. The V end lost 6 bases, the J end lost 2 bases, and 17 bases lay between the germline ends. CDR1 is SGHRS, CDR2 YFSETQ, per germline. CDR3 sequence (DNA): TGCGCCAGCACCACTCTACAGGGACTCAACACCGGGGAGCTGTTTTTT. It encodes CASTTLQGLNTGELFF.

The rearrangement uses TRBV7-9 and TRBJ1-1, with a weak D call TRBD1 (6 bases). In germline, CDR1 is SEHNR, CDR2 FQNEAQ (reference sequence). Trimming took 5 bases from V and 1 from J, leaving 14 bases between them. The CDR3 runs 15 residues. CDR3: CASSPVTGPNTEAFF. In nucleotides, the CDR3 is TGTGCCAGCAGCCCAGTCACAGGGCCGAACACTGAAGCTTTCTTT. The whole variable domain, filled in from reference TRBV7-9 and TRBJ1-1, reads DTGVSQNPRHKITKRGQNVTFRCDPISEHNRLYWYRQTLGQGPEFLTYFQNEAQLEKSRLLSDRFSAERPKGSFSTLEIQRTEQGDSAMYLCASSPVTGPNTEAFFGQGTRLTVV.

The chain carries TRBV5-8 and TRBJ2-7, with D hard to call. This CDR3 comprises 13 residues. V lost 3 bases to trimming and J lost 2 bases, with 9 bases between them. The germline gives CDR1 SGHTS, CDR2 YDEGEE. The CDR3 bases are TGTGCCAGCAGCTCCGGGCTACCCTACGAGCAGTACTTC. Encoded protein: CASSSGLPYEQYF.

The V and J genes are TRBV27 and TRBJ1-6, with D unclear. This CDR3 spans 18 amino acids. Trimming cost V 2 bases and J 6 bases, with 20 bases left between them. CDR1 is MNHEY, CDR2 SMNVEV, per germline (reference sequence). DNA for the CDR3: TGTGCCAGCAGTTTAAGTTTGCAGGCCTACCAACTTAATTCACCCCTCCACTTT. Translating it yields CASSLSLQAYQLNSPLHF.

This sequence joins TRBV10-2 and TRBJ2-2, with D uncertain. CDR1 and CDR2 from the germline V gene are WSHSY and SAAADI. The CDR3 extends over 18 amino acids. V was clipped by 3 bases and J by 0 bases, with 17 bases between them. CDR3: CASSEQTYLIANTGELFF. The CDR3 nucleotides read TGCGCCAGCAGTGAACAGACTTACCTTATCGCGAACACCGGGGAGCTGTTTTTT.

Here the CDR3 reads CARGGTGGPKLFF. The CDR3 DNA reads as TGTGCCAGAGGCGGGACAGGGGGCCCAAAACTGTTTTTT. The chain carries TRBV6-1 and TRBJ1-4; 12 nucleotides agree with TRBD1. Germline V gives CDR1 MNHNS, CDR2 SASEGT. J was trimmed by 10 bases and V by 9 bases; bases with no gene match: 6. This CDR3 has 13 amino acids.

The chain carries TRBV28 and TRBJ2-7; 7 nucleotides align to TRBD1. With 6 bases clipped from V and 0 bases from J, the junction kept 17 bases outside the gene matches. The CDR3 consists of 18 residues. Germline V gene lookup returns CDR1 MDHEN and CDR2 SYDVKM. The DNA for the CDR3 is TGTGCCAGCAGCCACGTCCGTGACAGGGTCCAAACCTCCTACGAGCAGTACTTC. Protein product: CASSHVRDRVQTSYEQYF. The full variable domain, in which reference TRBV28 and TRBJ2-7 provide the parts outside the CDR3, is DVKVTQSSRYLVKRTGEKVFLECVQDMDHENMFWYRQDPGLGLRLIYFSYDVKMKEKGDIPEGYSVSREKKERFSLILESASTNQTSMYLCASSHVRDRVQTSYEQYFGPGTRLTVT.

This clone was seen only once. The rearrangement joins TRBV5-5 to TRBJ2-7; 8 bases align to TRBD2. The germline CDR1 and CDR2 sequences are SGHKS and YYEKEE (reference sequence). The V gene end was trimmed by 5 bases and the J gene end by 3 bases; junction bases not matched to a gene: 4. The CDR3 runs to 13 residues. CDR3 in DNA: TGTGCCAGCAGTTCAACTAGCGGCTACGAGCAGTACTTC. The encoded protein is CASSSTSGYEQYF.

The chain combines TRBV7-9 with TRBJ1-2; the D gene is possibly TRBD1 (5 bases). The CDR3 spans 10 residues. Germline V CDR1 and CDR2: SEHNR, FQNEAQ (reference sequence). Trimming removed 8 bases from V and 7 bases from J, with 8 bases in between. The CDR3 coding sequence is TGTGCCAGCGAAGGGGTTGGCTACACCTTC. It specifies CASEGVGYTF.

This clone has just one count. The rearrangement joins TRBV4-2 to TRBJ2-1; tentatively, D is TRBD2 (5 bases). The CDR3 is 16 residues long. Looked up from germline, CDR1 is LGHNA and CDR2 is YNFKEQ. The germline V and J ends were trimmed by 4 bases and 0 bases, with 13 bases remaining between them. The CDR3 loop reads CASSRSTRDSYNEQFF. Here the CDR3 DNA reads TGTGCCAGCAGCCGATCAACTAGGGACTCCTACAATGAGCAGTTCTTC.

The chain links TRBV6-5 to TRBJ2-7; possibly TRBD2 for D (5 bases). The CDR3 spans 14 residues. Germline lookup yields CDR1 MNHEY and CDR2 SVGAGI. The V end was cut by 0 bases, the J end by 2 bases, with 8 bases between. The CDR3 loop reads CASSYSDGTYEQYF. The CDR3 DNA reads TGTGCCAGCAGTTACTCAGACGGGACCTACGAGCAGTACTTC.

V and J are TRBV14 and TRBJ2-2, with a tentative D call TRBD1 (6 bases). The V end was cut by 8 bases, the J end by 5 bases, with 12 bases between. This CDR3 has 13 residues. Germline V gives CDR1 SGHDN, CDR2 FVKESK. The CDR3 coding sequence is TGTGCCAGCGGGGCAAGGGGGACCGGGGAGCTGTTTTTT. As protein: CASGARGTGELFF.

This clone appeared a few times. The same CDR3 arises from other DNA sequences in this sample as well. The genes are TRBV6-1 and TRBJ2-5, with TRBD2 matching 12 bases. In germline, CDR1 is MNHNS, CDR2 SASEGT. Germline trimming cut 2 bases from V and 2 bases from J; bases unmatched to any gene: 0. The CDR3 spans 15 residues. CDR3 bases: TGTGCCAGCAGTGAACTAGCGGGGGGGCAAGAGACCCAGTACTTC. Amino acids: CASSELAGGQETQYF.

The J gene is TRBJ1-1, the V gene TRBV7-6, with TRBD1 as a possible D gene (5 bases). This CDR3 comprises 15 residues. V shed 5 bases and J shed 6 bases, with 19 bases lying between them. The germline gives CDR1 SGHVS, CDR2 FNYEAQ. The CDR3 coding sequence is TGTGCCAGCAGCGCTGCTCCGGGGGTTTATCCTGAAGCTTTCTTT. Translation: CASSAAPGVYPEAFF.

The V call is TRBV30, the J call TRBJ1-2; TRBD1 is a possible D gene (5 bases). CDR1 and CDR2 (germline): GTSNPN, SVGIG (reference sequence). Trimming left V 2 bases short and J 4 bases short, with 20 bases between. The CDR3 consists of 16 residues. CDR3 coding DNA: TGTGCCTGGAGTAGTGTGTATGGGGCCGAAGGCTATGGCTACACCTTC. Its translation: CAWSSVYGAEGYGYTF.